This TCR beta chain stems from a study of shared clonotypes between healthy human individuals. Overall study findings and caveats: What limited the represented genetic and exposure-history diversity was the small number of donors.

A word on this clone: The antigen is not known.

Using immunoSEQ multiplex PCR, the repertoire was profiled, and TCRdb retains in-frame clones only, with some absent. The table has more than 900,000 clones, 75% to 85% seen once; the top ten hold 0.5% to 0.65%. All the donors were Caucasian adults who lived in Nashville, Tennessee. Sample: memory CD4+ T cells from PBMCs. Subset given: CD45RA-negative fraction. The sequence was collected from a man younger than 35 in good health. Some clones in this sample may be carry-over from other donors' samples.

The CDR3 protein is CASSPFGTPAGYTF. The CDR3 DNA reads as TGTGCCAGCAGCCCGTTCGGGACTCCAGCGGGCTACACCTTC. The chain recombines TRBV9 with TRBJ1-2; TRBD1 might be the D (5 bases). CDR3 length equals 14 residues. V was clipped by 4 bases and J by 8 bases, with 18 bases between them. Germline V gene sequence: CDR1 SGDLS, CDR2 YYNGEE.